The present T cell receptor (beta chain) was sequenced within a study of T cell clones after liver transplantation. Study-wide points: In a couple of subjects, few donor cells limited the measurable donor-reactive repertoire.

Profiled with immunoSEQ multiplex PCR; TCRdb holds only in-frame clones, not every one. This sample yields some 20,000 clones, of which around 82% are seen a single time; around 40% belongs to the top ten. Germline CDR1 and CDR2: SGHNT and YYREEE (reference sequence). The CDR3 totals 16 residues. V was clipped by 4 bases and J by 5 bases; unmatched bases: 11. In regard to this clone: Antigen specificity is unknown.

The chain is built from TRBV5-4 and TRBJ2-7; 11 bases agree with TRBD2. This sequence originates from a human patient who received a liver transplant. The T cells may come from the graft donor. The specimen comprised CD8+ T cells from blood, sampled about 50 months after liver transplant. As DNA, the CDR3 is TGTGCCAGCAGCGTGCATAATAGCGGGAGGGCCCACGAGCAGTACTTC. It translates to CASSVHNSGRAHEQYF.